Described below is a single TCR beta chain sequence and its context. This clonotype was picked up a small number of times. Which antigen it targets is not known. One end of the junction does not line up with germline, which may come from a read error. Sequences SQVTM (CDR1) and ANQGSEA (CDR2) are obtained from the germline V gene. The CDR3 has 13 amino acids, counting the end cysteine and phenylalanine. The only DNA kept is the CDR3, 39 bases in frame from the first base. RNA was extracted using the RNeasy kit, and roughly 0.45 to 1 microgram was reverse transcribed with random hexamers. TCR beta CDR3 regions were amplified with the immunoSEQ multiplex PCR assay covering 54 Vbeta and 13 Jbeta segments. PCR amplification bias was corrected by using a synthetic template baseline for primer optimization and computational correction. The study's own analysis went as follows. Only productive sequences were kept, with reads annotated to V, D and J genes according to IMGT and analyzed in immunoSEQ Analyzer. Clonality was computed as one minus Shannon entropy normalized by log2 of the number of productive unique sequences. For each patient and control, public and private clones were evaluated among the 100 most prevalent clones. Susac-specific clones were defined as absent from healthy and MS cohorts, over a thousand published viral clones and other ImmuneACCESS disease sequences. The raw public data were reprocessed by TCRdb itself: fastp quality trimming at Q25, MiXCR clonotype calling, in-frame beta chains only. For every CDR3 protein sequence, its rows merge into one entry that carries the most common genes and DNA. TCRdb's processing, not the authors' own work, is the source of the V and J calls. Within this sample are about 290,000 distinct CDR3 sequences, with approximately 91% of them counted one time only. Together, the top ten hold less than 0.2% of the sample.

This record belongs to a study of CD8 T cells in Susac syndrome (dated by TCRdb to between 2018 and 2021). Context from the whole study: Whether CD8+ T cell activation and differentiation in Susac syndrome was antigen driven was tested using repertoire sequencing. Clonality of the CD8+ T cell repertoire was compared between 11 to 12 healthy donors, about 14 Susac syndrome patients and 15 or so multiple sclerosis patients. Here is what the overall study found, with its caveats: The number of individuals in the TCR sequencing and HLA analysis was acknowledged as relatively small.

High-throughput TCR beta sequencing profiled peripheral blood CD8+ and CD4+ T cells from healthy donors, Susac syndrome patients and multiple sclerosis patients. The multiple sclerosis controls were treatment-naive patients who had stable or active relapsing-remitting disease and met the revised McDonald criteria. Bulk CD8+ and CD4+ T cells were purified magnetically by negative isolation, whereas CD8+ TEMRA cells were enriched by FACS. Blood was collected in EDTA tubes and processed within 24 hours, with PBMCs isolated through density gradient centrifugation. PBMCs destined for TCR sequencing were cryopreserved in liquid nitrogen and later thawed in a 37 °C water bath. A purity of at least 90% was achieved for sorted or isolated CD4+, CD8+ and CD8+ TEMRA cells.

The clonotype was recovered from a human donor with multiple sclerosis. The sequence joins TRBV29-1 to TRBJ2-7; the D gene is unclear. The sequencing input was CD8+ T cells from PBMCs. The encoded CDR3 is CSVEGALTYEQYF. The base sequence is TGCAGCGTAGAAGGCGCACTTACCTACGAGCAGTACTTC.